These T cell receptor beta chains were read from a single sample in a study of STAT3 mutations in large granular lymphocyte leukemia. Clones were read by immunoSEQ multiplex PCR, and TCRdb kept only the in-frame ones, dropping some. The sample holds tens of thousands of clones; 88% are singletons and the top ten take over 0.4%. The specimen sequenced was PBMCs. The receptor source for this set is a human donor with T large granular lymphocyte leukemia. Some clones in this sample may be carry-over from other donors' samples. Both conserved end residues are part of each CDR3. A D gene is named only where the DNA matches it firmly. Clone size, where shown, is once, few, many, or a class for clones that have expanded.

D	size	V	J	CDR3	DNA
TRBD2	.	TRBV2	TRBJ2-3	CASSRELAGAGDTQYF	TGTGCCAGCAGTCGAGAACTAGCGGGGGCGGGAGATACGCAGTATTTT
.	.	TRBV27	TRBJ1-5	CASSSLGVSQPQHF	TGTGCCAGCAGCTCCCTTGGGGTGAGTCAGCCCCAGCATTTT
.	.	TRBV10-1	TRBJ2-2	CASSPGQNTGELFF	TGCGCCAGCAGTCCGGGACAGAACACCGGGGAGCTGTTTTTT
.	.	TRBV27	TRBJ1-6	CASSLIIGAGSPLHF	TGTGCCAGCAGTTTAATAATCGGCGCGGGGTCACCCCTCCACTTT
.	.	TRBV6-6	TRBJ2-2	CASSYLTGNTGELFF	TGTGCCAGCAGTTACCTGACAGGGAACACCGGGGAGCTGTTTTTT
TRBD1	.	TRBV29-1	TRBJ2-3	CSARGLGTDTQYF	TGCAGCGCAAGGGGGCTAGGGACAGATACGCAGTATTTT
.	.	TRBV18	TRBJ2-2	CASSLNQQPEELFF	TGTGCCAGCTCGCTAAATCAACAACCTGAGGAGCTGTTTTTT
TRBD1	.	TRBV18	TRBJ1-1	CASSPATGIEAFF	TGTGCCAGCTCACCAGCGACAGGGATTGAAGCTTTCTTT
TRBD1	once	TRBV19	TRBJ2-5	CASSRTGPETQYF	TGTGCCAGTAGTAGGACAGGGCCAGAGACCCAGTACTTC
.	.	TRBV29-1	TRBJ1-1	CSVVRAGEAFF	TGCAGCGTTGTTCGGGCGGGGGAAGCTTTCTTT
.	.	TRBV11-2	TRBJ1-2	CASSPTGGGGYTF	TGTGCCAGCAGCCCCACGGGAGGCGGTGGCTACACCTTC
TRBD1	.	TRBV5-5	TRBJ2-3	CASSRQGNTDTQYF	TGTGCCAGCAGCCGACAGGGGAACACAGATACGCAGTATTTT
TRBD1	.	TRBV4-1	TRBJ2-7	CASSQTGTGGYEQYF	TGCGCCAGCAGCCAGACCGGGACAGGGGGATACGAGCAGTACTTC
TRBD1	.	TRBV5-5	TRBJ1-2	CASSLEGQGSYGYTF	TGTGCCAGCAGCCTGGAGGGACAGGGAAGCTATGGCTACACCTTC
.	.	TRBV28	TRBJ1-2	CASSFGKGQFGGYTF	TGTGCCAGCAGTTTCGGTAAAGGGCAATTTGGGGGCTACACCTTC
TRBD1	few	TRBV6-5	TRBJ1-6	CASSYSGQGDSPLHF	TGTGCCAGCAGTTACTCAGGACAGGGAGATTCACCCCTCCACTTT
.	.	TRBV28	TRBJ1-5	CASSLNVQPQHF	TGTGCCAGCAGTTTGAACGTTCAGCCCCAGCATTTT
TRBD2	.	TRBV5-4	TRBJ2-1	CASSTGTRIHEQFF	TGTGCCAGCAGCACCGGGACTAGGATCCATGAGCAGTTCTTC
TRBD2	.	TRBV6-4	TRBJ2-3	CASSETSGGGDTQYF	TGTGCCAGCAGTGAGACTAGCGGGGGGGGAGATACGCAGTATTTT
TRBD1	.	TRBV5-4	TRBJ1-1	CASSPGGSRNTEAFF	TGTGCCAGCAGCCCAGGGGGGAGTAGGAACACTGAAGCTTTCTTT
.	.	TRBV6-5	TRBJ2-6	CASRPGSSGANVLTF	TGTGCCAGCAGACCCGGGAGCTCTGGGGCCAACGTCCTGACTTTC
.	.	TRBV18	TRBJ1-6	CASSSGTILYNSPLHF	TGTGCCAGCTCGTCCGGGACAATCCTTTATAATTCACCCCTCCACTTT
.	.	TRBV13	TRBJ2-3	CASILGSHTDTQYF	TGTGCCAGCATCCTCGGGTCACACACAGATACGCAGTATTTT
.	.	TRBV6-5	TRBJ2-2	CASSYSTTGELFF	TGTGCCAGCAGTTACTCCACTACCGGGGAGCTGTTTTTT
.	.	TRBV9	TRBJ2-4	CASSVGDRENIQYF	TGTGCCAGCAGCGTAGGAGATCGAGAAAACATTCAGTACTTC
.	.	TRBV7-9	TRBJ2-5	CASSLGVGGEPQETQYF	TGTGCCAGCAGCTTAGGGGTAGGAGGGGAACCTCAAGAGACCCAGTACTTC
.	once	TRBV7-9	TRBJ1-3	CASSFLPTEDGNTIYF	TGTGCCAGCAGCTTTTTACCAACAGAGGATGGAAACACCATATATTTT
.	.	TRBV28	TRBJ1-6	CASSLPQGGSPLHF	TGTGCCAGCAGTTTACCCCAGGGTGGTTCACCCCTCCACTTT
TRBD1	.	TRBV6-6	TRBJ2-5	CASSYLRGQGWETQYF	TGTGCCAGCAGTTACCTTAGGGGACAGGGGTGGGAGACCCAGTACTTC
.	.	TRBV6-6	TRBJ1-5	CASSTRLDQPQHF	TGTGCCAGCAGTACACGTTTGGATCAGCCCCAGCATTTT
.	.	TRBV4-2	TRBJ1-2	CASSQDGAGRDLGGYTF	TGTGCCAGCAGCCAAGATGGGGCAGGGCGGGATTTGGGTGGCTACACCTTC
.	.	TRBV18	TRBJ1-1	CASSLSGSDTEAFF	TGTGCCAGCTCACTTTCAGGAAGCGACACTGAAGCTTTCTTT
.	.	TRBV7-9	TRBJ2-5	CASSLVGGQYF	TGTGCCAGCAGCTTAGTCGGGGGCCAGTACTTC
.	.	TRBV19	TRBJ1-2	CASSISPNSNYGYTF	TGTGCCAGTAGTATAAGTCCAAACTCTAACTATGGCTACACCTTC
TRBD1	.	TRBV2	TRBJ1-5	CASRGTGFGNQPQHF	TGTGCCAGCAGAGGGACAGGGTTCGGGAATCAGCCCCAGCATTTT
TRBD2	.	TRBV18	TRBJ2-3	CASSGLAGGRTDTQYF	TGTGCCAGCTCCGGACTAGCGGGGGGGCGCACAGATACGCAGTATTTT
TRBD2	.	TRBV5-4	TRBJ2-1	CASSLAKGTSGGAWEQFF	TGTGCCAGCAGCTTGGCCAAGGGGACTAGCGGGGGGGCCTGGGAGCAGTTCTTC